The 13 T cell receptor beta chains given below trace back to one sample, sequenced in a study of cytomegalovirus exposure and HLA in healthy donors. The PCR used 60 Vbeta and 13 Jbeta primers. TCRdb's copy holds only in-frame clones and misses some; the assay was immunoSEQ multiplex PCR. The sample holds about 170,000 clones, under 85% seen once. The sample comprised PBMCs. Source of these receptors: a female donor in good health and CMV-seronegative.

J is TRBJ2-5 and V is TRBV4-1, with D possibly matching TRBD1 (6 bases). The end of the DNA fits TRBJ2-7 better, so the J call may be wrong. The germline V gene encodes CDR1 MGHRA and CDR2 YSYEKL. The CDR3 consists of 16 residues. CDR3 in DNA: TGCGCCAGCAGCCAAGTGCTCCAGGGGAGTTCCTACGAGCAGTACTTC. Protein product: CASSQVLQGSSYEQYF.

This chain links TRBV19 with TRBJ2-7; the match to TRBD1 covers 7 bases. J was trimmed by 3 bases and V by 6 bases; bases with no gene match: 5. CDR3 length: 13 amino acids. Germline CDR1 LNHDA, CDR2 SQIVND (reference sequence). Written as DNA, the CDR3 is TGTGCCAGTAGCCCCGGGACAGTCTACGAGCAGTACTTC. This encodes CASSPGTVYEQYF.

V usage is TRBV11-3 and J usage is TRBJ1-1, with TRBD1 as a possible D gene (6 bases). Germline V CDR1 and CDR2: SGHNT, YENEEA. The CDR3 has 13 residues. The germline V and J ends were trimmed by 8 bases and 0 bases, with 10 bases remaining between them. DNA of the CDR3: TGTGCCAGCGGCGGACAGATGAACACTGAAGCTTTCTTT. Amino acid sequence: CASGGQMNTEAFF.

The chain is built from TRBV27 and TRBJ2-7, with TRBD1 matching over 11 bases. J lost 4 bases, V lost 0 bases, and 5 bases had no gene match. CDR3 length: 16 residues. The germline V gene encodes CDR1 MNHEY and CDR2 SMNVEV (reference sequence). This CDR3 is CASSLSWDRGLYEQYF. DNA for the CDR3: TGTGCCAGCAGTTTATCATGGGACAGGGGGTTATACGAGCAGTACTTC.

This chain uses TRBV6-1 with TRBJ2-7; TRBD1 agrees at 8 bases. V was clipped by 5 bases and J by 2 bases; unmatched bases: 8. The CDR3 consists of 15 residues. Germline assignment: CDR1 MNHNS and CDR2 SASEGT. The CDR3 reads CASSPRTGLTYEQYF. For the CDR3, the DNA is TGTGCCAGCAGTCCCCGGACAGGGCTTACCTACGAGCAGTACTTC.

The chain is built from TRBV7-9 and TRBJ1-2; 9 nucleotides align to TRBD1. Trimming took 4 bases from V and 1 from J; bases not matched to a gene: 4. CDR1 and CDR2 from the germline V gene are SEHNR and FQNEAQ (reference sequence). The CDR3 contains 15 residues. The CDR3 region has the DNA TGTGCCAGCAGCTCAGAGACAGGGGGTAACTATGGCTACACCTTC. It encodes CASSSETGGNYGYTF.

This clone occurred a few times. The V call is TRBV5-1, the J call TRBJ2-7; a possible D gene is TRBD1 (6 bases). The CDR3 runs 14 residues. In germline, CDR1 is SGHRS, CDR2 YFSETQ. Trimming pared 6 bases from V and 5 bases from J, leaving 18 bases between. The chain's CDR3 is CASTKTGDFDEQYF. CDR3 DNA: TGCGCCAGCACTAAGACAGGAGACTTCGACGAGCAGTACTTC.

This clone was counted between two and nine times. The chain couples TRBV14 to TRBJ2-7, with D maybe TRBD1 (5 bases). The V end was cut by 0 bases, the J end by 9 bases, with 18 bases between. The CDR3 covers 15 residues. The germline V gene encodes CDR1 SGHDN and CDR2 FVKESK. The CDR3 DNA is TGTGCCAGCAGCCAAGAACACAGGTCAACCATGAGGCAGTACTTC. Translation gives CASSQEHRSTMRQYF.

This clone has only a few counts. This chain connects TRBV5-6 to TRBJ1-1; no reliable D call. The CDR3 is 14 amino acids. With 5 bases removed from V and 1 base from J, the gap between germline ends came to 12 bases. Germline lookup yields CDR1 SGHDT and CDR2 YYEEEE. CDR3 residues: CASRREVRNTEAFF. CDR3 DNA: TGTGCCAGCAGAAGAGAAGTGAGGAACACTGAAGCTTTCTTT.

The chain joins TRBV9 to TRBJ2-1; 9 bases are shared with TRBD2. V trimming: 0 bases; J trimming: 7 bases; junction bases outside the gene matches: 5. The CDR3 has 15 amino acids. Germline V gene lookup returns CDR1 SGDLS and CDR2 YYNGEE. This CDR3 is CASSVVAGVGNEQFF. CDR3 nucleotides: TGTGCCAGCAGCGTAGTAGCGGGAGTGGGGAATGAGCAGTTCTTC.

This chain links TRBV28 with TRBJ2-1; D possibly corresponds to TRBD1 (5 bases). Trimming shortened V by 3 bases and J by 10 bases, and 10 bases separated the two germline ends. This CDR3 is built from 12 residues. Germline V CDR1 and CDR2: MDHEN, SYDVKM. CDR3 sequence (DNA): TGTGCCAGCAGTTTGTCAGGGAAAGAGCAGTTCTTC. Its protein is CASSLSGKEQFF. Full variable domain (missing parts from reference TRBV28 and TRBJ2-1): DVKVTQSSRYLVKRTGEKVFLECVQDMDHENMFWYRQDPGLGLRLIYFSYDVKMKEKGDIPEGYSVSREKKERFSLILESASTNQTSMYLCASSLSGKEQFFGPGTRLTVL.

V usage is TRBV7-8 and J usage is TRBJ2-1; 9 bases map to TRBD2. J gave up 4 bases and V 1 base, and 5 bases lay outside the gene matches. There are 16 residues in the CDR3. From germline, CDR1 is SGHVS and CDR2 FQNEAQ. The CDR3 protein is CASSLGQREEYNEQFF. DNA for the CDR3: TGTGCCAGCAGCTTAGGCCAGCGGGAGGAGTACAATGAGCAGTTCTTC.

This chain links TRBV7-2 with TRBJ2-2, with 7 bases fitting TRBD2. In germline, CDR1 is SGHTA, CDR2 FQGNSA. The CDR3 length is 15 residues. The ends lost 2 bases at V and 4 bases at J; junction bases unmatched: 4. The CDR3 bases are TGTGCCAGCAGCTTACGGGCGGGAGTCACCGGGGAGCTGTTTTTT. Amino acids: CASSLRAGVTGELFF.